This T cell receptor beta chain was obtained from a study of early T cells in non-severe SARS-CoV-2 infection. TCRdb reanalysed the 5' RACE reads using MiXCR and keeps one entry per CDR3 protein. Counted here are some 50,000 distinct CDR3 sequences, 8% to 13% occurring once; the ten biggest clones make up roughly 4.5%. V lost 4 bases, J lost 2 bases, and 9 bases stayed unmatched. Looked up from germline, CDR1 is SEHNR and CDR2 is FQNEAQ (reference sequence). This CDR3 is built from 16 residues. The rearrangement joins TRBV7-9 to TRBJ2-7; 9 nucleotides match TRBD1. The sequence was obtained from an adult who was a healthcare worker with PCR-confirmed SARS-CoV-2 infection or an uninfected control (not recorded which). Sequences were obtained from whole blood. CDR3 amino acids: CASSSTSRDRAYEQYF. The CDR3 DNA sequence: TGTGCCAGCAGCTCGACGAGTCGGGACAGGGCCTACGAGCAGTACTTC.